The 7 T cell receptor beta chains below come from one sample, sequenced in a study of blood T cells in healthy people across ages. With a J-beta primer mix and a sample-barcoded 5' primer, a second PCR ran about 6 to 11 cycles. TCRdb processed the 5' RACE reads anew with MiXCR; each CDR3 protein has one entry. The top ten clones hold around 2.1% of a sample with 1.5 million to 2 million distinct CDR3 sequences, about 50% of them seen once. The sequencing sample was made of blood. The receptors here all came from a woman aged 40 to 50 in good health.

The chain is built from TRBV20-1 and TRBJ2-5; D is perhaps TRBD1 (6 bases). The CDR3 totals 13 residues. Trimming stripped 0 bases from V and 4 bases from J, with 9 bases between. Germline CDR1 DFQATT, CDR2 SNEGSKA (reference sequence). The CDR3 sequence is CSAREDSGETQYF. DNA for the CDR3: TGCAGTGCTAGAGAGGACAGCGGAGAGACCCAGTACTTC.

The chain is built from TRBV6-5 and TRBJ2-3; no firm D call. V was pared by 4 bases and J by 3 bases, with 8 bases between. Germline V CDR1 and CDR2: MNHEY, SVGAGI. There are 13 residues in the CDR3. The CDR3 sequence is CASSWVGTDTQYF. CDR3 in DNA: TGTGCCAGCAGTTGGGTTGGGACAGATACGCAGTATTTT.

This clonotype has a handful of counts. V and J are TRBV7-2 and TRBJ2-5; the D is unclear. V gave up 5 bases and J gave up 6 bases, with 13 bases separating them. The CDR3 has 13 amino acids. Looked up from germline, CDR1 is SGHTA and CDR2 is FQGNSA. CDR3 residues: CASSAPDFKTQYF. The CDR3 DNA reads as TGTGCCAGCAGCGCCCCGGATTTTAAGACCCAGTACTTC.

This clonotype was counted only a few times. The V call is TRBV12-3 or TRBV12-4, the J call TRBJ2-1; TRBD2 aligns across 11 bases. This CDR3 region has 15 residues. The trim removed 5 bases at V and 4 bases at J, leaving 4 bases unmatched. CDR3 protein: CASSGSSGGYNEQFF. DNA for the CDR3: TGTGCCAGCAGTGGATCTAGCGGGGGGTACAATGAGCAGTTCTTC.

This clonotype was counted a few times. The gene calls are TRBV5-1 and TRBJ2-5; D unresolved. V lost 0 bases and J 5 bases, leaving 11 bases between the germline ends. There are 14 residues in the CDR3. CDR1 SGHRS and CDR2 YFSETQ come from the germline V gene. CDR3 residues: CASSLAPSPETQYF. In DNA form, the CDR3 reads TGCGCCAGCAGCTTGGCTCCGTCCCCGGAGACCCAGTACTTC.

This clonotype came up a few times. The chain employs TRBV10-3 and TRBJ2-7; TRBD1 matches at 7 bases. This CDR3 is built from 15 residues. Germline V lookup: CDR1 ENHRY, CDR2 SYGVKD. J lost 2 bases, V lost 6 bases, and 10 bases had no gene match. CDR3 amino acids: CAIRPGTEVTYEQYF. DNA of the CDR3: TGTGCCATCAGACCAGGGACAGAGGTCACCTACGAGCAGTACTTC.

The J gene is TRBJ2-3, the V gene TRBV4-1; D is unresolved. Trimming removed 5 bases from V and 4 bases from J, with 10 bases in between. The germline V gene encodes CDR1 MGHRA and CDR2 YSYEKL. CDR3 size: 13 residues. The CDR3, as DNA: TGCGCCAGCAGCGGGTCCCTTGCAGATACGCAGTATTTT. Residues: CASSGSLADTQYF.